One sample yielded the 11 T cell receptor beta chains listed below, sequenced in a study of regulatory dendritic cells for organ transplantation. Sequencing was performed with immunoSEQ multiplex PCR; in TCRdb, only in-frame clones are kept and a portion is missing. The data hold around 30,000 clones, with roughly 80% observed a single time. Sequences were obtained from naive CD4+ T cells from blood. The subset is: CD45RA+ naive T cells. These receptors were obtained from a human donor in good health.

A few counts support this clone. V is TRBV2 and J is TRBJ2-2, with unresolved D. The V gene's germline CDR1 is SNHLY and CDR2 FYNNEI. This CDR3 has 11 amino acids. V lost 7 bases and J lost 7, with 7 bases in between. The CDR3 protein is CASNNRGELFF. CDR3 coding DNA: TGTGCCAGCAACAATCGCGGGGAGCTGTTTTTT.

This clone was picked up one time. The chain combines TRBV11-3 with TRBJ2-7; D call uncertain. CDR1 is SGHNT and CDR2 is YENEEA in the germline V gene. This CDR3 is built from 15 residues. Trimming took 1 base from V and 0 from J, leaving 10 bases between them. The CDR3 DNA reads as TGTGCCAGCAGCTTAGCGGTCGGCGGCTCCTACGAGCAGTACTTC. Residues: CASSLAVGGSYEQYF.

J is TRBJ2-2 and V is TRBV7-9, with D perhaps matching TRBD1 (7 bases). Germline V CDR1 and CDR2: SEHNR, FQNEAQ (reference sequence). V was shortened by 2 bases and J by 3 bases, with 10 bases between the two germline ends. The CDR3 spans 15 residues. The CDR3 region has the DNA TGTGCCAGCAGCTTAAGCAGGGGGGACACCGGGGAGCTGTTTTTT. It is translated as CASSLSRGDTGELFF.

V is TRBV6-5 and J is TRBJ2-2; TRBD1 aligns across 10 bases. The CDR3 has 14 residues. CDR1 and CDR2 (germline): MNHEY, SVGAGI. V trimming: 7 bases; J trimming: 5 bases; junction bases outside the gene matches: 4. CDR3 sequence (DNA): TGTGCCAGCACCAGACAGGGGGCGACCGGGGAGCTGTTTTTT. As protein: CASTRQGATGELFF.

The CDR3 protein is CASSLGWDSSYEQYF. CDR3 coding DNA: TGTGCCAGCAGCTTAGGATGGGACAGCTCCTACGAGCAGTACTTC. The gene calls are TRBV7-2 and TRBJ2-7; 7 bases map to TRBD1. The CDR3 covers 15 residues. Germline V lookup: CDR1 SGHTA, CDR2 FQGNSA. The junction had 3 bases not matched to a gene; V was cut back by 1 base and J by 0 bases.

The chain joins TRBV7-9 to TRBJ2-7; tentative D call: TRBD2 (5 bases). Looked up from germline, CDR1 is SEHNR and CDR2 is FQNEAQ (reference sequence). The V and J ends lost 0 bases and 3 bases respectively, with 9 bases between them. There are 14 residues in the CDR3. The CDR3 sequence is CASSLARGDYEQYF. The CDR3 region has the DNA TGTGCCAGCAGCTTAGCCCGGGGAGACTACGAGCAGTACTTC.

This chain links TRBV18 with TRBJ2-1; 9 nucleotides line up with TRBD1. Trimming took 6 bases from V and 8 from J; bases not matched to a gene: 5. The CDR3 is made up of 13 amino acids. Germline V gene sequence: CDR1 KGHSH, CDR2 LQKENI. The CDR3 DNA reads TGTGCCAGCTCGCGGGACAGGGAAGATGAGCAGTTCTTC. Its translation is CASSRDREDEQFF.

Here the CDR3 reads CSARGTDYYEQYF. CDR3 nucleotide sequence: TGCAGCGCCCGGGGGACCGATTACTACGAGCAGTACTTC. This chain links TRBV29-1 with TRBJ2-7; D perhaps matches TRBD2 (6 bases). The CDR3 covers 13 residues. V was pared by 7 bases and J by 3 bases, with 16 bases between. The germline CDR1 and CDR2 sequences are SQVTM and ANQGSEA.

The V and J genes are TRBV11-2 and TRBJ2-5; 8 positions agree with TRBD2. In germline, CDR1 is SGHAT, CDR2 FQNNGV. The V and J ends lost 8 bases and 3 bases, in that order; junction bases with no gene match: 5. The CDR3 totals 13 residues. CDR3 DNA: TGTGCCAGCTGCGGGGGGCCGGAAGAGACCCAGTACTTC. Translating gives CASCGGPEETQYF.

In its sample, this clone was seen once. CDR3 nucleotide sequence: TGTGCCAGCAGTCTCGTCAGGGAAAATGAGCAGTTCTTC. Its translation: CASSLVRENEQFF. The J gene is TRBJ2-1, the V gene TRBV2; D might be TRBD1 (5 bases). Trimming pared 5 bases from V and 7 bases from J, leaving 12 bases between. Germline CDR1 SNHLY, CDR2 FYNNEI. This CDR3 comprises 13 residues.

The genes are TRBV19 and TRBJ1-4; tentative D call: TRBD1 (5 bases). The germline V and J ends were trimmed by 8 bases and 2 bases, with 12 bases remaining between them. CDR1 LNHDA and CDR2 SQIVND come from the germline V gene (reference sequence). This CDR3 contains 14 residues. Here the CDR3 DNA reads TGTGCCAGTTCAGGAGGGGCCACTAATGAAAAACTGTTTTTT. The encoded protein is CASSGGATNEKLFF.